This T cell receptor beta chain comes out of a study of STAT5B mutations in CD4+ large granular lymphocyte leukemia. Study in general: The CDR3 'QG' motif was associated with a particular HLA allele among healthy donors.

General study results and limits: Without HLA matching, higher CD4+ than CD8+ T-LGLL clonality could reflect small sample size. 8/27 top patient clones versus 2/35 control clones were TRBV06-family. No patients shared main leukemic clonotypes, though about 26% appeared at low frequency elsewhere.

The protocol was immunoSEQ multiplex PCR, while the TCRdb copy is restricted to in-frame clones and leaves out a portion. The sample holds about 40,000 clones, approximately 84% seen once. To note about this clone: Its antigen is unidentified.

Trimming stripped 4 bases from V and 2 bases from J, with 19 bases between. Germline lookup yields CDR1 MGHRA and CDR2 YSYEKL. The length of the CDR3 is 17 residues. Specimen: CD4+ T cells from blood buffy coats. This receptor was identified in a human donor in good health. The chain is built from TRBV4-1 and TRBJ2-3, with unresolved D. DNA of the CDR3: TGCGCCAGCAGCCGGGCTCCACTGCCATCATACACAGATACGCAGTATTTT. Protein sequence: CASSRAPLPSYTDTQYF.